Below are 22 T cell receptor beta chains sequenced from a single sample in a study of shared clonotypes between healthy human individuals. Assay used: immunoSEQ multiplex PCR; TCRdb lists only in-frame clones, some missing. This table has 300,000 to 400,000 clones, roughly 70% appearing once. The sample taken for sequencing was memory CD4+ T cells sorted from blood. Regarding subset: CD45RA-negative fraction. Receptors were obtained from a man aged 25-45 years in good health.

Concerning this clone itself: Other DNA sequences from this sample encode an identical CDR3 as well. The gene calls are TRBV5-1 and TRBJ2-5, with 11 bases lining up with TRBD1. Germline-derived CDR1 and CDR2 are SGHRS and YFSETQ. CDR3 length: 15 residues. V shed 3 bases and J 2 bases; nucleotides not matched to a gene: 3. This chain's CDR3 is CASSSGQGDQETQYF. In DNA form, the CDR3 reads TGCGCCAGCAGCTCGGGACAGGGGGATCAAGAGACCCAGTACTTC.

This chain joins TRBV5-1 and TRBJ1-4; D ambiguous. V lost 7 bases and J lost 1, with 8 bases in between. This CDR3 contains 13 residues. The germline gives CDR1 SGHRS, CDR2 YFSETQ. The CDR3 DNA sequence: TGCGCCAGCCGTCAGAAAACTAATGAAAAACTGTTTTTT. Translating it yields CASRQKTNEKLFF.

CDR3 nucleotides: TGCAGCGCGATGAGGGAACGGGGGCAGTACTTC. Translation: CSAMRERGQYF. The chain combines TRBV29-1 with TRBJ2-7, with a possible D match to TRBD2 (5 bases). CDR3 length equals 11 residues. Germline CDR1 is SQVTM and CDR2 is ANQGSEA. The V and J ends lost 7 bases and 9 bases respectively, with 16 bases between them.

The J gene is TRBJ2-1, the V gene TRBV13; maybe TRBD1 (6 bases). Trimming took off 2 bases at V and 3 bases at J, with 11 bases between the two ends. Germline CDR1 is PRHDT and CDR2 is FYEKMQ (reference sequence). The CDR3 has 15 residues. CDR3 in DNA: TGTGCCAGCAGCTTACGCAGGGGCGTCTACAATGAGCAGTTCTTC. This translates into CASSLRRGVYNEQFF.

This clone was picked up many times. This chain uses TRBV5-6 with TRBJ2-7, with TRBD2 matching over 9 bases. With 2 bases clipped from V and 2 bases from J, the junction kept 8 bases outside the gene matches. From germline, CDR1 is SGHDT and CDR2 YYEEEE. This CDR3 comprises 16 residues. The CDR3 bases are TGTGCCAGCAGCTTCCCTGGCGGGAGGGTCACCTACGAGCAGTACTTC. It codes for CASSFPGGRVTYEQYF.

This rearrangement joins TRBV5-1 to TRBJ2-5; D uncertain. CDR1 and CDR2 (germline): SGHRS, YFSETQ. The CDR3 extends over 11 amino acids. V was cut by 4 bases and J by 2 bases, with 3 bases left in between. CDR3 coding DNA: TGCGCCAGCAGCGGACAAGAGACCCAGTACTTC. The encoded protein is CASSGQETQYF.

CDR3 nucleotides: TGTGCCAGCAGCTTAGGGGTCAGAAACATGATTCAGTACTTC. This translates into CASSLGVRNMIQYF. This sequence joins TRBV11-2 and TRBJ2-4, with D uncertain. The CDR3 totals 14 residues. The ends were cut back, 1 base at V and 10 bases at J, with 14 bases in the middle. Germline CDR1 is SGHAT and CDR2 is FQNNGV.

The chain couples TRBV5-6 to TRBJ2-5, with D perhaps given as TRBD1 or TRBD2 (5 bases each). The CDR3 runs to 13 residues. In germline, CDR1 is SGHDT, CDR2 YYEEEE. The V and J ends lost 2 bases and 3 bases respectively, with 8 bases between them. The CDR3 loop is CASSFQGEETQYF. The CDR3 DNA reads as TGTGCCAGCAGCTTTCAGGGAGAAGAGACCCAGTACTTC.

The chain has TRBV7-2 and TRBJ2-7; TRBD1 matches at 9 bases. This CDR3 is built from 14 residues. The trim removed 7 bases at V and 0 bases at J, leaving 4 bases unmatched. CDR1 is SGHTA, CDR2 FQGNSA, per germline. CDR3 DNA: TGTGCCAGCACCAGGGACAGGGTCTCCTACGAGCAGTACTTC. Residues: CASTRDRVSYEQYF.

J is TRBJ2-3 and V is TRBV5-1; TRBD2 aligns across 13 bases. The V segment lost 2 bases and the J segment 4 bases; nucleotides outside the gene matches: 4. CDR1 is SGHRS, CDR2 YFSETQ, per germline. The CDR3 has 16 residues. The CDR3 here is CASSFGLAGVPDTQYF. The CDR3 region has the DNA TGCGCCAGCAGCTTCGGACTAGCGGGAGTCCCAGATACGCAGTATTTT.

The chain has TRBV18 and TRBJ2-7; D remains ambiguous. Germline V gene data show CDR1 as KGHSH and CDR2 as LQKENI. The CDR3 consists of 12 residues. Between the trimmed V and J ends, which lost 5 bases and 5 bases, there was a span of 10 bases. CDR3 DNA sequence: TGTGCCAGCTCAGTGGTAAGCGACGAGCAGTACTTC. Its protein product is CASSVVSDEQYF. Full variable domain (rest looked up from reference TRBV18 and TRBJ2-7): NAGVMQNPRHLVRRRGQEARLRCSPMKGHSHVYWYRQLPEEGLKFMVYLQKENIIDESGMPKERFSAEFPKEGPSILRIQQVVRGDSAAYFCASSVVSDEQYFGPGTRLTVT.

Points on this clone: The sample has other DNA sequences that encode this CDR3 too. The CDR3 protein is CASSGQNSGANVLTF. The CDR3 DNA is TGTGCCAGCAGCGGACAGAACTCTGGGGCCAACGTCCTGACTTTC. This rearrangement joins TRBV9 to TRBJ2-6; tentatively, D is TRBD1 (5 bases). This CDR3 spans 15 amino acids. CDR1 and CDR2 (germline): SGDLS, YYNGEE. V shed 3 bases and J shed 0 bases, with 7 bases lying between them.

This chain connects TRBV27 to TRBJ2-7, with no clear D. CDR3 length: 13 amino acids. The V gene lost 5 bases and the J gene lost 2 bases, with 10 bases spanning the gap. Germline V gene sequence: CDR1 MNHEY, CDR2 SMNVEV (reference sequence). CDR3 amino acids: CASSGVGAYEQYF. CDR3 bases: TGTGCCAGCAGTGGAGTAGGCGCCTACGAGCAGTACTTC.

The chain uses TRBV5-1 and TRBJ2-5; D may be TRBD1 or TRBD2 (5 bases each). Trimming left V 0 bases short and J 4 bases short, with 10 bases between. The germline CDR1 and CDR2 sequences are SGHRS and YFSETQ. This CDR3 is built from 14 residues. This CDR3 is CASSLEGAGETQYF. CDR3 nucleotide sequence: TGCGCCAGCAGCTTGGAAGGGGCGGGAGAGACCCAGTACTTC.

This clone was counted a few times. The chain couples TRBV21-1 to TRBJ2-7; the table's D call TRBD2 went unverified against the DNA. TRBV21-1 is annotated as a pseudogene. CDR3 length: 16 residues. CDR3 in DNA: TGTGCCAGCAGCCGTTGTCCTAGCGGAAACTCCTACGAGCAGTACTTC. Protein product: CASSRCPSGNSYEQYF.

The J gene is TRBJ1-2, the V gene TRBV28; weak D call: TRBD1 (6 bases). Germline V gene data show CDR1 as MDHEN and CDR2 as SYDVKM. V lost 3 bases, J lost 8 bases, and 19 bases lay in between. The CDR3 has 15 amino acids. The CDR3 region is CASSFAGQPYGGYTF. The CDR3 coding sequence is TGTGCCAGCAGTTTTGCAGGACAGCCCTATGGCGGCTACACCTTC.

This rearrangement joins TRBV29-1 to TRBJ1-2, with 8 positions matching TRBD1. V lost 2 bases, J lost 7 bases, and 6 bases stayed unmatched. Germline-derived CDR1 and CDR2 are SQVTM and ANQGSEA. The CDR3 is made up of 13 amino acids. This CDR3 reads CSVEIQGAGGYTF. The CDR3 DNA reads as TGCAGCGTTGAAATCCAGGGGGCTGGTGGCTACACCTTC.

CDR3 region: CASSAGPIYTQYF. The CDR3 DNA reads TGTGCCAGCAGTGCGGGACCTATTTATACGCAGTATTTT. The V and J genes are TRBV6-1 and TRBJ2-3; D tentatively reads TRBD1 or TRBD2 (5 bases each). CDR3 length: 13 amino acids. The V gene's germline CDR1 is MNHNS and CDR2 SASEGT. With 4 bases removed from V and 7 bases from J, the gap between germline ends came to 12 bases.

In the case of this clone: The sample holds other DNA sequences that translate to the same CDR3. The chain carries TRBV10-1 and TRBJ2-7, with 9 bases identical to TRBD1. The CDR3 consists of 15 residues. CDR1 and CDR2 (germline): WNHNN, SYGVQD (reference sequence). V dropped 3 bases and J dropped 4; count of bases not matched to a gene: 7. CDR3 nucleotides: TGCGCCAGCAGTGAACCCGGGACAGGGAGATACGAGCAGTACTTC. It specifies CASSEPGTGRYEQYF.

This chain connects TRBV7-2 to TRBJ2-1, with 7 positions matching TRBD1. The germline V gene has CDR1 SGHTA and CDR2 FQGNSA. The CDR3 runs 16 residues. V trimming: 3 bases; J trimming: 8 bases; junction bases outside the gene matches: 13. The CDR3 region has the DNA TGTGCCAGCAGCTTGGGAGTGACAGGGTTGTTCGATGAGCAGTTCTTC. It yields the protein CASSLGVTGLFDEQFF.

This clone showed up just a few times. The V gene is TRBV28, the J gene TRBJ1-3; TRBD1 is a possible D gene (5 bases). This CDR3 spans 16 amino acids. Looked up from germline, CDR1 is MDHEN and CDR2 is SYDVKM. The ends were cut back, 6 bases at V and 5 bases at J, with 20 bases in the middle. This CDR3 is CASSTERQTFRNTIYF. The CDR3 DNA reads as TGTGCCAGCAGCACCGAACGACAGACCTTTAGAAACACCATATATTTT.

The rearrangement joins TRBV7-2 to TRBJ2-6; either TRBD1 or TRBD2 may fit D (5 bases each). V gave up 7 bases and J gave up 0 bases, with 10 bases separating them. The CDR3 has 15 amino acids. From germline, CDR1 is SGHTA and CDR2 FQGNSA. In nucleotides, the CDR3 is TGTGCCAGCACCAGGGACCTCTCTGGGGCCAACGTCCTGACTTTC. Protein sequence: CASTRDLSGANVLTF. Full variable domain (rest looked up from reference TRBV7-2 and TRBJ2-6): GAGVSQSPSNKVTEKGKDVELRCDPISGHTALYWYRQSLGQGLEFLIYFQGNSAPDKSGLPSDRFSAERTGGSVSTLTIQRTQQEDSAVYLCASTRDLSGANVLTFGAGSRLTVL.